Only a few counts were recorded for the clone carrying this TCR beta chain. Antigen specificity is unknown. Time point described: persistent/refractory GD, antithyroid drugs over 5 years with positive TRAb. The authors made the TCR library using RNA they extracted from PBMCs. A blood draw put approximately 9 milliliters of peripheral blood into EDTA tubes. The sample belongs to a study of regulatory T cells in long-lasting Graves disease. For the study at large: Positivity for TSH receptor antibodies plus over 5 years of antithyroid drugs meant persistent Graves' disease.

V was trimmed by 5 bases and J by 4 bases, leaving 18 bases between them. This CDR3 comprises 15 residues. CDR1 and CDR2 (germline): LNHDA, SQIVND (reference sequence). Overall study results and limits: Reduced TCR diversity was observed in persistent Graves' patients versus newly diagnosed patients.

The TCR beta library used iRepertoire HTBI primers with Arm-PCR amplification of CDR3. TCRdb independently ran MiXCR on the multiplex PCR reads; one entry per CDR3 protein. The repertoire has around 460,000 distinct CDR3 sequences, 20% to 25% of them found once; the top ten carry more than 6%. The chain couples TRBV19 to TRBJ2-7, with a tentative D call TRBD1 (6 bases). The sample in question was peripheral blood mononuclear cells (PBMCs), obtained when the disease was refractory, from a patient treated with antithyroid drugs. The receptor comes from a female donor with Graves disease. CDR3 sequence (DNA): TGTGCCAGTAGTGTGACGACAGGTGAGGGTTACGAGCAGTACTTC. Protein product: CASSVTTGEGYEQYF.